The text below deals with one TCR beta chain. The sample originates from a study of T cells in Graves' hyperthyroidism and ophthalmopathy. The CDR3 consists of 16 residues. V dropped 7 bases and J dropped 6 bases, with 27 bases sitting between them. From germline, CDR1 is DFQATT and CDR2 SNEGSKA (reference sequence). Lactation, pregnancy, other autoimmune disease or uncontrolled infection led to exclusion of patients. RNA transcripts provided the source from which TCR beta CDR3 regions were amplified. First-round RT-PCR targeting the TCR CDR3 was performed with the HTBI primer set. TCRdb itself ran the multiplex PCR reads through MiXCR, one entry per CDR3 protein. The table has 480,000 or so distinct CDR3 sequences, 35% to 50% seen once.

The chain uses TRBV20-1 and TRBJ1-2; possible D gene TRBD1, 6 bases. The sample consisted of peripheral blood or thyroid tissue (not recorded which). The source is an adult woman with Graves' disease, either hyperthyroidism or ophthalmopathy (not recorded which). CDR3 amino acids: CSVYTGDTSGDDGYTF. CDR3 nucleotides: TGCAGTGTTTACACCGGGGACACTTCCGGGGACGATGGCTACACCTTC.